This TCR beta chain came from a study of CD8+CD57+ T cells in acquired aplastic anemia. The overall study: Quantities of DNA derived from sorted CD4+ and CD8+ cells averaged approximately 3.3 ug.

According to the study, genomic DNA was the template for TCR beta VDJ and CDR3 profiling. Each CDR3 protein is one row after TCRdb ran MiXCR on the reads. The repertoire includes a few hundred thousand distinct CDR3 sequences, about two thirds of them detected once, and more than 3.5% sits in the top ten. CDR3 length: 18 amino acids. Germline lookup yields CDR1 SGHTA and CDR2 FQGNSA. V was pared by 1 base and J by 10 bases, with 16 bases of the junction left unmatched. The sample comprised sorted CD4+, CD8+, or CD8+CD57+ T cells (not recorded which) from PBMCs. This clonotype was obtained from a human donor in good health, serving as a control. V gene TRBV7-2 combines with J gene TRBJ1-6, with 7 positions matching TRBD1. CDR3 region: CASSLGDTGATNSSPLHF. The CDR3 DNA is TGTGCCAGCAGCTTAGGGGATACAGGGGCGACTAATTCATCACCCCTCCACTTT. Together with reference TRBV7-2 and TRBJ1-6, the CDR3 gives the full variable domain: GAGVSQSPSNKVTEKGKDVELRCDPISGHTALYWYRQSLGQGLEFLIYFQGNSAPDKSGLPSDRFSAERTGGSVSTLTIQRTQQEDSAVYLCASSLGDTGATNSSPLHFGNGTRLTVT.